The clone carrying this T cell receptor beta chain was detected a few times. Its antigen is not known. The time point here: blood at routine non-recurrence follow-up after resection. Sequencing of whole RNA from tumor, nontumor lung or frozen PBMC involved no sorting. The sample comes from a study of spatial heterogeneity in lung cancer. Findings of the study overall: Compared with follow-up, resection was when ubiquitous expanded tumor TCRs appeared in blood more.

Germline-derived CDR1 and CDR2 are KGHDR and SFDVKD. V lost 7 bases to trimming and J lost 5 bases, with 8 bases between them. CDR3 length: 11 residues. The library protocol tagged each TCR cDNA with a unique molecular identifier. TCRdb called the 5' RACE reads again in MiXCR, with one record for every CDR3 protein. The sample lists roughly 38,000 distinct CDR3 sequences, about 10% seen once, with roughly 18% in the top ten. The chain is built from TRBV24-1 and TRBJ2-7; no clear D. This TCR was sampled from a female donor with early-stage non-small cell lung cancer. Sequencing used PBMCs, obtained at follow-up. The CDR3 sequence: CATRASHEQYF. CDR3 DNA: TGTGCCACCAGGGCCAGCCACGAGCAGTACTTC.